This record looks at one TCR beta chain sequence and its context. The data were obtained in a study of blood T cell repertoires in COVID-19. About the study: The origin of the acute and convalescent COVID-19 samples was the United States, Italy and Spain. PBMCs, B-cell-depleted T cells, or T cells were the source of the cDNA or gDNA that made up the material.

Study processing details: Using reference gene primer amplification, nucleated cell counts were estimated. The data were produced by immunoSEQ multiplex PCR, yet TCRdb's version contains in-frame clones alone and is incomplete. V, J and clone size were drawn from that table, and D and trimming were deduced from the DNA. This sample has approximately 200,000 clones, with less than 90% found just once. Material for sequencing was peripheral blood. The TCR was taken from a man between 40 and 49 years old with active or convalescent COVID-19.

The CDR3: CASSQDSAGTKQFF. CDR3 coding DNA: TGTGCCAGCAGCCAAGATTCGGCGGGAACCAAGCAGTTCTTC. The rearrangement links TRBV3-1 (or the pseudogene TRBV3-2) to TRBJ2-1; D perhaps matches TRBD2 (6 bases). CDR1 is LGHDT and CDR2 is YNNKEL in the germline V gene (reference sequence). The CDR3 spans 14 residues. V was clipped by 0 bases and J by 11 bases, with 14 bases between them.